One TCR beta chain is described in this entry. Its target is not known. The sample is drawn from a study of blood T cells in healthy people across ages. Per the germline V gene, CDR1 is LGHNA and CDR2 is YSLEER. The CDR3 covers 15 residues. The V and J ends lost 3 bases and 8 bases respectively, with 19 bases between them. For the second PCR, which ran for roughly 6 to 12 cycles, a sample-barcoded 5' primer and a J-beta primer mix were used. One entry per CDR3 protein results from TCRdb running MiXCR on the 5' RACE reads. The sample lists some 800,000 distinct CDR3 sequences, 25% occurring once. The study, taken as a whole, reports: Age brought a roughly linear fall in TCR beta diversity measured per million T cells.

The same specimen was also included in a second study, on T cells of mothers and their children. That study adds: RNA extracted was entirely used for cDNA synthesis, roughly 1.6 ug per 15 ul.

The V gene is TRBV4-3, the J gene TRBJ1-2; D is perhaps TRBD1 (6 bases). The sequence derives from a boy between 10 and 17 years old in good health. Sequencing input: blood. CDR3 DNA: TGCGCCAGCAGCCAGGCAACAGGGAGTACTATGGGCTACACCTTC. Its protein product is CASSQATGSTMGYTF.